The 8 T cell receptor beta chains given below trace back to one sample, sequenced in a study of shared clonotypes between healthy human individuals. Sequenced by immunoSEQ multiplex PCR; TCRdb stores in-frame clones only, minus some. The data show roughly 1,500,000 clones, 97% to 99% seen once. The material sequenced was naive CD4+ T cells sorted from blood. Subset specified: CD45RA+ positively selected. The receptors originated from a man in his thirties or forties in good health.

The genes are TRBV13 and TRBJ2-1, with TRBD2 identical over 11 bases. The CDR3 loop spans 15 amino acids. The germline V gene encodes CDR1 PRHDT and CDR2 FYEKMQ (reference sequence). The junction had 10 bases not matched to a gene; V was cut back by 8 bases and J by 7 bases. In DNA, the CDR3 is TGTGCCAGCCAAATGGGACTAGCGGAGCCTAATGAGCAGTTCTTC. Translation: CASQMGLAEPNEQFF.

The rearrangement joins TRBV21-1 to TRBJ2-3; the tabulated D call, TRBD1, remains unverified against the DNA. TRBV21-1 counts as a pseudogene. The CDR3 length is 15 residues. The CDR3 loop reads CASSKGADGTDTQYF. As DNA, the CDR3 is TGTGCCAGCAGCAAAGGGGCCGACGGCACAGATACGCAGTATTTT.

The chain couples TRBV9 to TRBJ2-7, with 8 bases aligning to TRBD1. This CDR3 comprises 16 residues. The V gene end was trimmed by 2 bases and the J gene end by 2 bases; junction bases not matched to a gene: 9. Per germline, CDR1 SGDLS and CDR2 YYNGEE. CDR3 coding DNA: TGTGCCAGCAGCGTGGGCGGGACAGGTCTAGCCTACGAGCAGTACTTC. The encoded protein is CASSVGGTGLAYEQYF.

The CDR3 region has the DNA TGTGCCATCAGTGCAGGGGGAAGCAATCAGCCCCAGCATTTT. Translating gives CAISAGGSNQPQHF. The chain is built from TRBV10-3 and TRBJ1-5; 7 bases align to TRBD1. Unmatched junction bases numbered 1, after V lost 4 bases and J lost 1 base. The germline V gene encodes CDR1 ENHRY and CDR2 SYGVKD. This CDR3 comprises 14 residues.

The chain carries TRBV11-2 and TRBJ2-3, with D perhaps given as TRBD1 or TRBD2 (5 bases each). The CDR3 is made up of 18 amino acids. V dropped 5 bases and J dropped 3 bases, with 24 bases sitting between them. CDR1 and CDR2 from the germline V gene are SGHAT and FQNNGV. Written as DNA, the CDR3 is TGTGCCAGCAGCGGGACCACCTGGAGACTAACGGCGACAGATACGCAGTATTTT. As protein: CASSGTTWRLTATDTQYF. Based on the CDR3 plus reference TRBV11-2 and TRBJ2-3, the full variable domain is EAGVAQSPRYKIIEKRQSVAFWCNPISGHATLYWYQQILGQGPKLLIQFQNNGVVDDSQLPKDRFSAERLKGVDSTLKIQPAKLEDSAVYLCASSGTTWRLTATDTQYFGPGTRLTVL.

This sequence joins TRBV5-1 and TRBJ1-1; possibly TRBD1 for D (5 bases). V lost 2 bases and J lost 0, with 8 bases in between. Germline V lookup: CDR1 SGHRS, CDR2 YFSETQ. The CDR3 extends over 14 amino acids. The CDR3 sequence: CASSFDSLNTEAFF. DNA for the CDR3: TGCGCCAGCAGCTTTGACAGTCTGAACACTGAAGCTTTCTTT.

The CDR3 bases are TGTGCCAGCAGTCCCGATCGGACTAGCGGGAGGGCCTTCGGTACAGATACGCAGTATTTT. This encodes CASSPDRTSGRAFGTDTQYF. V usage is TRBV27 and J usage is TRBJ2-3, with 15 positions matching TRBD2. This CDR3 is 20 amino acids long. Germline CDR1 reads MNHEY; CDR2 reads SMNVEV (reference sequence). The ends lost 5 bases at V and 3 bases at J; junction bases unmatched: 15.

The V call is TRBV7-9, the J call TRBJ2-2, with D maybe TRBD1 (6 bases). Per the germline V gene, CDR1 is SEHNR and CDR2 is FQNEAQ (reference sequence). This CDR3 contains 12 residues. The V gene lost 6 bases and the J gene lost 6 bases, with 8 bases spanning the gap. The CDR3: CASRRTAGELFF. Here the CDR3 DNA reads TGTGCCAGCAGGCGGACAGCCGGGGAGCTGTTTTTT.